A selection of T cell receptor beta chains follows, all from one sample in a study of blood T cell repertoires in COVID-19. The data were produced by immunoSEQ multiplex PCR, yet TCRdb's version contains in-frame clones alone and is incomplete. In the table there are tens of thousands of clones, around 67% of which are singletons. Material: peripheral blood. The receptors derive from a human donor with acute or convalescent COVID-19. The donor label of this sample is uncertain. CDR3s include the opening cysteine and the closing phenylalanine or tryptophan. D genes are given only for firm matches. Clone size, where shown, is once, few, many, or a class for clones that have expanded.

abundance: NA
v_gene: TRBV7-3
j_gene: TRBJ2-5
d_gene: TRBD2
CDR3aa: CASSLIGGRLQETQYF
CDR3nt: TGTGCCAGCAGCTTAATAGGCGGGAGACTTCAAGAGACCCAGTACTTC

abundance: once
v_gene: TRBV19
j_gene: TRBJ1-1
d_gene: TRBD1
CDR3aa: CASRLTGGLTEAFF
CDR3nt: TGTGCCAGTAGGCTTACAGGGGGCTTGACTGAAGCTTTCTTT

abundance: once
v_gene: TRBV28
j_gene: TRBJ1-2
d_gene: NA
CDR3aa: CASSLWLSGGYTF
CDR3nt: TGTGCCAGCAGTCTGTGGCTTTCGGGTGGCTACACCTTC

abundance: NA
v_gene: TRBV18
j_gene: TRBJ2-2
d_gene: TRBD2
CDR3aa: CASSRLAGGSNTGELFF
CDR3nt: TGTGCCAGCTCTCGACTAGCGGGGGGTTCGAACACCGGGGAGCTGTTTTTT

abundance: NA
v_gene: TRBV3-1/TRBV3-2
j_gene: TRBJ2-2
d_gene: NA
CDR3aa: CASTKESGGGPGELFF
CDR3nt: TGTGCCAGCACCAAAGAGTCGGGGGGCGGCCCCGGGGAGCTGTTTTTT

abundance: NA
v_gene: TRBV30
j_gene: TRBJ2-1
d_gene: TRBD2
CDR3aa: CAWVPRGRTRVDQFF
CDR3nt: TGTGCCTGGGTCCCGCGAGGGCGGACTAGGGTGGATCAGTTCTTC

abundance: NA
v_gene: TRBV3-1/TRBV3-2
j_gene: TRBJ1-3
d_gene: NA
CDR3aa: CASSHHQLSSGNTIYF
CDR3nt: TGTGCCAGCAGCCACCATCAACTGAGTTCCGGAAACACCATATATTTT

abundance: NA
v_gene: TRBV30
j_gene: TRBJ2-3
d_gene: TRBD2
CDR3aa: CAWSPGLAGGPGTDTQYF
CDR3nt: TGTGCCTGGAGCCCCGGACTAGCGGGAGGGCCGGGGACAGATACGCAGTATTTT

abundance: NA
v_gene: TRBV19
j_gene: TRBJ1-2
d_gene: TRBD1
CDR3aa: CASSIGQAIPSGYTF
CDR3nt: TGTGCCAGTAGTATCGGACAGGCAATCCCCTCTGGCTACACCTTC

abundance: NA
v_gene: TRBV5-1
j_gene: TRBJ2-2
d_gene: NA
CDR3aa: CASSLVRGELFF
CDR3nt: TGCGCCAGCAGCTTGGTCAGGGGGGAGCTGTTTTTT

abundance: NA
v_gene: TRBV7-2
j_gene: TRBJ1-4
d_gene: NA
CDR3aa: CASSKQDEKLFF
CDR3nt: TGTGCCAGCAGCAAACAGGATGAAAAACTGTTTTTT

abundance: NA
v_gene: TRBV6-4
j_gene: TRBJ2-1
d_gene: TRBD1
CDR3aa: CASSDSNRGIYNEQFF
CDR3nt: TGTGCCAGCAGTGACTCGAACAGGGGGATCTACAATGAGCAGTTCTTC

abundance: NA
v_gene: TRBV10-3
j_gene: TRBJ2-7
d_gene: NA
CDR3aa: CAISEGLRVGPDEQYF
CDR3nt: TGTGCCATCAGTGAGGGGTTGAGGGTGGGCCCGGACGAGCAGTACTTC

abundance: NA
v_gene: TRBV2
j_gene: TRBJ2-1
d_gene: NA
CDR3aa: CASSERNEQFF
CDR3nt: TGTGCCAGCAGTGAACGGAATGAGCAGTTCTTC

abundance: few
v_gene: TRBV6-2/TRBV6-3
j_gene: TRBJ2-7
d_gene: NA
CDR3aa: CASSFRVVDEQYF
CDR3nt: TGTGCCAGCAGTTTCAGGGTTGTTGACGAGCAGTACTTC

abundance: NA
v_gene: TRBV6-5
j_gene: TRBJ2-2
d_gene: NA
CDR3aa: CASRPTGPGTGELFF
CDR3nt: TGTGCCAGCAGACCTACAGGGCCGGGGACCGGGGAGCTGTTTTTT

abundance: NA
v_gene: TRBV6-4
j_gene: TRBJ2-1
d_gene: TRBD2
CDR3aa: CASSGLAGVPYNEQFF
CDR3nt: TGTGCCAGCAGCGGGTTAGCGGGGGTCCCCTACAATGAGCAGTTCTTC

abundance: NA
v_gene: TRBV7-9
j_gene: TRBJ2-1
d_gene: NA
CDR3aa: CASLQEPYNEQFF
CDR3nt: TGTGCCAGCCTGCAGGAACCCTACAATGAGCAGTTCTTC

abundance: NA
v_gene: TRBV7-2
j_gene: TRBJ2-2
d_gene: NA
CDR3aa: CASSFRQTTGELFF
CDR3nt: TGTGCCAGCAGCTTCCGACAGACCACCGGGGAGCTGTTTTTT

abundance: NA
v_gene: TRBV18
j_gene: TRBJ2-3
d_gene: NA
CDR3aa: CASSPRDSDTQYF
CDR3nt: TGTGCCAGCTCACCACGGGACTCAGATACGCAGTATTTT

abundance: NA
v_gene: TRBV19
j_gene: TRBJ2-1
d_gene: TRBD1
CDR3aa: CATNRGAEKNEQFF
CDR3nt: TGTGCCACTAACAGGGGGGCTGAAAAAAATGAGCAGTTCTTC

abundance: few
v_gene: TRBV7-9
j_gene: TRBJ1-1
d_gene: NA
CDR3aa: CASSLQGPGAFF
CDR3nt: TGTGCCAGCAGTTTGCAGGGTCCAGGAGCTTTCTTT

abundance: NA
v_gene: TRBV3-1/TRBV3-2
j_gene: TRBJ1-4
d_gene: NA
CDR3aa: CASSRASTNEKLFF
CDR3nt: TGTGCCAGCAGCCGCGCCTCAACTAATGAAAAACTGTTTTTT

abundance: NA
v_gene: TRBV19
j_gene: TRBJ2-3
d_gene: NA
CDR3aa: CASRPQGLGTDTQYF
CDR3nt: TGTGCCAGTAGACCACAGGGCTTGGGCACAGATACGCAGTATTTT

abundance: NA
v_gene: TRBV30
j_gene: TRBJ1-6
d_gene: TRBD1
CDR3aa: CAWSVSGRGPNSPLHF
CDR3nt: TGTGCCTGGAGTGTTTCGGGCAGGGGGCCTAATTCACCCCTCCACTTT

abundance: NA
v_gene: TRBV7-6
j_gene: TRBJ2-1
d_gene: NA
CDR3aa: CASSSKGLRAKGPGDEQFF
CDR3nt: TGTGCCAGCAGCTCTAAGGGGTTGCGGGCCAAGGGTCCGGGGGATGAGCAGTTCTTC

abundance: NA
v_gene: TRBV18
j_gene: TRBJ2-2
d_gene: NA
CDR3aa: CASSPRAGTNTGELFF
CDR3nt: TGTGCCAGCTCACCAAGGGCGGGGACGAACACCGGGGAGCTGTTTTTT

abundance: once
v_gene: TRBV6-1
j_gene: TRBJ1-1
d_gene: NA
CDR3aa: CASSDLEGYTEAFF
CDR3nt: TGTGCCAGCAGTGATTTGGAGGGGTACACTGAAGCTTTCTTT

abundance: NA
v_gene: TRBV11-3
j_gene: TRBJ2-1
d_gene: NA
CDR3aa: CASSFSRLGDEQFF
CDR3nt: TGTGCCAGCAGCTTCTCCAGACTAGGGGATGAGCAGTTCTTC

abundance: NA
v_gene: TRBV9
j_gene: TRBJ2-2
d_gene: NA
CDR3aa: CASSAGIHTGELFF
CDR3nt: TGTGCCAGCAGCGCCGGGATACACACCGGGGAGCTGTTTTTT

abundance: NA
v_gene: TRBV19
j_gene: TRBJ2-1
d_gene: NA
CDR3aa: CASSELSGDEQFF
CDR3nt: TGTGCCAGTAGTGAGCTCTCAGGGGACGAGCAGTTCTTC

abundance: NA
v_gene: TRBV2
j_gene: TRBJ2-5
d_gene: TRBD2
CDR3aa: CASHPLAGGLETQYF
CDR3nt: TGTGCCAGCCACCCTCTAGCGGGAGGGTTAGAGACCCAGTACTTC

abundance: NA
v_gene: TRBV12-3/TRBV12-4
j_gene: TRBJ1-3
d_gene: NA
CDR3aa: CASGEGSGNTIYF
CDR3nt: TGTGCCAGCGGGGAGGGCTCTGGAAACACCATATATTTT

abundance: NA
v_gene: TRBV20-1
j_gene: TRBJ1-2
d_gene: NA
CDR3aa: CSASAGPYGYTF
CDR3nt: TGCAGTGCTAGTGCAGGGCCCTATGGCTACACCTTC

abundance: few
v_gene: TRBV5-6
j_gene: TRBJ1-4
d_gene: TRBD1
CDR3aa: CASSLGAGGGEKLFF
CDR3nt: TGTGCCAGCAGCTTGGGGGCAGGGGGCGGAGAAAAACTGTTTTTT

abundance: once
v_gene: TRBV6-5
j_gene: TRBJ1-2
d_gene: TRBD1
CDR3aa: CATRGRIYGYTF
CDR3nt: TGTGCCACCAGGGGGCGCATCTATGGCTACACCTTC

abundance: few
v_gene: TRBV28
j_gene: TRBJ1-6
d_gene: NA
CDR3aa: CAIQPTGYNSPLHF
CDR3nt: TGTGCCATCCAGCCGACAGGCTATAATTCACCCCTCCACTTT

abundance: NA
v_gene: TRBV28
j_gene: TRBJ1-4
d_gene: NA
CDR3aa: CASSSTNEKLFF
CDR3nt: TGTGCCAGCAGTTCGACTAATGAAAAACTGTTTTTT

abundance: NA
v_gene: TRBV6-2/TRBV6-3
j_gene: TRBJ1-2
d_gene: TRBD1
CDR3aa: CASSYGDSYYTF
CDR3nt: TGTGCCAGCAGTTACGGGGACAGCTACTACACCTTC

abundance: NA
v_gene: TRBV28
j_gene: TRBJ1-5
d_gene: NA
CDR3aa: CASSFNSNQPQHF
CDR3nt: TGTGCCAGCAGTTTTAATAGCAATCAGCCCCAGCATTTT

abundance: NA
v_gene: TRBV7-2
j_gene: TRBJ1-1
d_gene: TRBD1
CDR3aa: CASSSTGDRNTEAFF
CDR3nt: TGTGCCAGCAGCTCGACCGGGGACAGAAACACTGAAGCTTTCTTT

abundance: NA
v_gene: TRBV6-1
j_gene: TRBJ1-4
d_gene: NA
CDR3aa: CASRESGRRTNEKLFF
CDR3nt: TGTGCCAGCAGGGAATCGGGTAGACGGACTAATGAAAAACTGTTTTTT

abundance: NA
v_gene: TRBV18
j_gene: TRBJ1-6
d_gene: NA
CDR3aa: CASSPKDSINSPLHF
CDR3nt: TGTGCCAGCTCACCTAAGGACAGCATTAATTCACCCCTCCACTTT

abundance: NA
v_gene: TRBV28
j_gene: TRBJ1-2
d_gene: TRBD1
CDR3aa: CASSSDDRGGYTF
CDR3nt: TGTGCCAGCAGTTCTGATGACAGGGGCGGCTACACCTTC